This T cell receptor (beta chain) derives from a study of T cell repertoires in cytomegalovirus infection. Overall study: Alongside well-studied HLA-B-restricted CMV epitopes, recently identified HLA-C-restricted CMV epitopes were also used. In public TCR beta signatures, there were indications of both CMV infection and matching HLA type.

With respect to this clonotype: What it binds is unknown.

Trimming shortened V by 0 bases and J by 1 base, and 11 bases separated the two germline ends. Germline V gene sequence: CDR1 SGDLS, CDR2 YYNGEE. CDR3 length: 16 amino acids. General observations from the study: Using cumulative public TCR beta family frequency, the authors identified those who carried CMV together with the relevant HLA. Dominating the ex vivo response were TCR beta clonotypes that were CMV-specific and HLA-C-restricted.

TCRdb itself ran the reads through MiXCR, one entry per CDR3 protein. The table records about 570,000 distinct CDR3 sequences, 40% of them present only once. The material was cultured PBMCs, obtained from culture after CMV antigen stimulation. The rearrangement uses TRBV9 and TRBJ1-3; D is possibly TRBD1 (5 bases). The sequence derives from a human donor in good health (CMV status not recorded). Some clones in this sample may be carry-over from other donors' samples. The CDR3 here is CASSVDPGHSGNTIYF. DNA of the CDR3: TGTGCCAGCAGCGTAGACCCAGGACATTCTGGAAACACCATATATTTT.